The rows below give T cell receptor beta chains drawn from one sample of a study of OX40 agonist ivuxolimab in advanced cancers. Clones were sequenced by immunoSEQ multiplex PCR, and TCRdb holds only the in-frame ones, with some missing. The sample shows tens of thousands of clones, 65% to 90% of them seen only once. This specimen was CD4+ or CD8+ T cells sorted from blood, taken in a trial of the OX40 agonist ivuxolimab. These receptors all come from an adult with an advanced solid tumor such as melanoma, head and neck, liver or kidney cancer. The CDR3 runs from the conserved cysteine through the conserved F or W. The order of the fields is clone size, D gene, J gene, V gene, CDR3 DNA, CDR3 protein. The D gene is left open where the match is weak. Clone size is not always given. Where it is, it says once, few, many or a class for expanded clones.

. . TRBJ2-1 TRBV27 TGTGCCAGCAGTTTATCTCTGGGAGGGGGGCAAGGCGAGCAGTTCTTC CASSLSLGGGQGEQFF
few TRBD2 TRBJ2-5 TRBV7-2 TGTGCCAGCAGCTTTGGGACCGGACTAGGGCAAGAGACCCAGTACTTC CASSFGTGLGQETQYF
. . TRBJ1-1 TRBV5-4 TGTGCCAGCAGCCTCAGGACCTCGAGGGGCACTGAAGCTTTCTTT CASSLRTSRGTEAFF
few . TRBJ2-2 TRBV4-1 TGCGCCAGCAGCCGGGGATTTTCACCCGGGGAGCTGTTTTTT CASSRGFSPGELFF
few . TRBJ2-7 TRBV10-3 TGTGCCATCAGTGAATGGACAGGGAGGGTTAGCGAATCCTACGAGCAGTACTTC CAISEWTGRVSESYEQYF
. . TRBJ1-1 TRBV12-5 TGTGCTAGTGGTCAGGGGACCGGGGCTGAAGCTTTCTTT CASGQGTGAEAFF
. . TRBJ2-1 TRBV20-1 TGCAGTGCTTCCCTAGATCATGAGCAGTTCTTC CSASLDHEQFF
. . TRBJ1-1 TRBV6-1 TGTGCCAGCAGTGCCCAGACTGGAGATATGAACACTGAAGCTTTCTTT CASSAQTGDMNTEAFF
. . TRBJ1-1 TRBV9 TGTGCCAGCAGCCCCCAGGGCGGAACTGAAGCTTTCTTT CASSPQGGTEAFF
once TRBD1 TRBJ2-7 TRBV19 TGTGCCAGTAGTGGGGGACAGACCTACGAGCAGTACTTC CASSGGQTYEQYF
. TRBD1 TRBJ1-2 TRBV7-2 TGTGCCAGCAGCTATAGACAGGGAACGAATGGCTACACCTTC CASSYRQGTNGYTF
. . TRBJ1-1 TRBV9 TGTGCCAGCAGCGTAGTCGGGGGTGAAGCTTTCTTT CASSVVGGEAFF
. . TRBJ1-1 TRBV7-2 TGTGCCAGCAGCTTAGTGCAGACGAACACTGAAGCTTTCTTT CASSLVQTNTEAFF
. . TRBJ2-2 TRBV6-1 TGTGCCAGCAGCCACTACACTGGGGAGCTGTTTTTT CASSHYTGELFF
. . TRBJ2-7 TRBV18 TGTGCCAGCTCACCTTATAAGGGGGAGCAGTACTTC CASSPYKGEQYF
. . TRBJ1-1 TRBV10-3 TGTGCCATCAGCTCCGAGTCTGAAGCTTTCTTT CAISSESEAFF